Following are 13 T cell receptor beta chains from one sample sequenced in a study of vaccination and CD4 T cells after COVID-19. Oncomine TCR Beta short-read sequencing was applied to DNA from cultured CD4+ T cells. TCRdb itself ran the PCR reads through MiXCR, one entry per CDR3 protein. The data show approximately 15,000 distinct CDR3 sequences, with around 40% seen just once and 8.5% to 12% held by the top ten. Antigens of these TCRs are unknown. Stated treatment: roughly 10-day PBMC culture with coronavirus spike peptide pools or control peptides (ViraFEST assay). Input material: CD4+ T cells from blood, cultured in vitro. These TCRs come from a human donor who had recovered from COVID-19.

This clonotype was recorded a few times. The chain has TRBV6-2 or TRBV6-3 and TRBJ1-5; D is undetermined. CDR1 and CDR2 (germline): MNHEY, SVGEGT. The ends were cut back, 0 bases at V and 1 base at J, with 7 bases in the middle. The CDR3 has 15 residues. The CDR3 nucleotides read TGTGCCAGCAGTTACTCAGGAGAAAGCAATCAGCCCCAGCATTTT. This translates into CASSYSGESNQPQHF.

This clonotype was seen more than once but under ten times. This CDR3 is CASSSGLAGGQGTQYF. The CDR3 DNA reads TGTGCCAGCAGCTCGGGACTAGCGGGAGGCCAGGGGACCCAGTACTTC. V gene TRBV5-4 combines with J gene TRBJ2-5; 15 bases match TRBD2. From germline, CDR1 is SGHNT and CDR2 YYREEE (reference sequence). V lost 3 bases, J lost 7 bases, and 7 bases stayed unmatched. CDR3 size: 16 residues. Variable domain in full (rest from reference TRBV5-4 and TRBJ2-5): ETGVTQSPTHLIKTRGQQVTLRCSSQSGHNTVSWYQQALGQGPQFIFQYYREEENGRGNFPPRFSGLQFPNYSSELNVNALELDDSALYLCASSSGLAGGQGTQYFGPGTRLLVL.

This clonotype has just a few counts. CDR3 protein: CAISGSGGFQPQHF. The CDR3 region has the DNA TGTGCCATCAGTGGATCAGGGGGCTTTCAGCCCCAGCATTTT. The J gene is TRBJ1-5, the V gene TRBV10-3; 8 positions agree with TRBD1. Germline CDR1 and CDR2: ENHRY and SYGVKD. The CDR3 has 14 residues. Trimming took 4 bases from V and 6 from J; bases not matched to a gene: 5.

This clonotype was detected only a few times. V usage is TRBV19 and J usage is TRBJ2-5; no reliable D call. Germline assignment: CDR1 LNHDA and CDR2 SQIVND (reference sequence). V gave up 6 bases and J gave up 3 bases, with 14 bases separating them. The CDR3 extends over 14 amino acids. Here the CDR3 DNA reads TGTGCCAGTAGCCCACGGCACAGAGAAGAGACCCAGTACTTC. Protein sequence: CASSPRHREETQYF.

The chain is built from TRBV6-2 or TRBV6-3 and TRBJ2-1; TRBD2 agrees at 15 bases. The CDR3 runs to 16 residues. The ends lost 5 bases at V and 6 bases at J; junction bases unmatched: 5. The V gene's germline CDR1 is MNHEY and CDR2 SVGEGT. CDR3 sequence (DNA): TGTGCCAGCAGTCCTAGGACTAGCGGGGGGGGCAATGAGCAGTTCTTC. Translation gives CASSPRTSGGGNEQFF.

This clonotype counts as medium-sized. The chain has TRBV12-3 or TRBV12-4 and TRBJ1-2; D unresolved. V was clipped by 2 bases and J by 1 base, with 2 bases between them. The CDR3 length is 12 residues. This CDR3 reads CASSLHNYGYTF. The CDR3 nucleotides are TGTGCCAGCAGTTTACATAACTATGGCTACACCTTC.

The table lists this clonotype with a few counts. The V gene is TRBV7-2, the J gene TRBJ2-5, with 8 nucleotides matching TRBD2. Germline values: CDR1 SGHTA, CDR2 FQGNSA. J lost 5 bases, V lost 0 bases, and 8 bases had no gene match. The CDR3 extends over 16 amino acids. CDR3 protein: CASSLAGTRFFETQYF. The CDR3 bases are TGTGCCAGCAGCTTAGCCGGGACTAGGTTTTTTGAGACCCAGTACTTC.

This clonotype was detected only a few times. J is TRBJ2-3 and V is TRBV27, with D uncertain. The CDR3 sequence is 15 residues long. From germline, CDR1 is MNHEY and CDR2 SMNVEV (reference sequence). V dropped 4 bases and J dropped 4 bases, with 15 bases sitting between them. CDR3 sequence reads: CASSSAGLPADTQYF. CDR3 DNA sequence: TGTGCCAGCAGTTCGGCTGGCCTCCCGGCAGATACGCAGTATTTT.

This clonotype was seen a few times. The chain combines TRBV6-1 with TRBJ1-2; D perhaps matches TRBD1 (6 bases). V was pared by 2 bases and J by 4 bases, with 11 bases between. CDR3 size: 14 residues. Germline V gene sequence: CDR1 MNHNS, CDR2 SASEGT. This CDR3 is CASSEKGTSYGYTF. The DNA for the CDR3 is TGTGCCAGCAGTGAAAAAGGGACAAGCTATGGCTACACCTTC.

This rearrangement joins TRBV19 to TRBJ2-1; 12 nucleotides align to TRBD1. The V and J ends lost 4 bases and 6 bases, in that order; junction bases with no gene match: 10. From germline, CDR1 is LNHDA and CDR2 SQIVND (reference sequence). The CDR3 has 17 residues. The CDR3: CASSKWIPGQGANEQFF. CDR3 nucleotide sequence: TGTGCCAGTAGTAAATGGATACCGGGACAGGGGGCCAATGAGCAGTTCTTC.

This clonotype qualifies as medium-sized. This chain connects TRBV6-1 to TRBJ2-3; D remains unclear. This CDR3 has 11 residues. Germline CDR1 is MNHNS and CDR2 is SASEGT. Trimming left V 4 bases short and J 11 bases short, with 10 bases between. CDR3 residues: CASSATLKQYF. CDR3 bases: TGTGCCAGCAGTGCAACTTTAAAGCAGTATTTT.

The chain uses TRBV28 and TRBJ2-3, with a tentative D call TRBD2 (6 bases). Germline assignment: CDR1 MDHEN and CDR2 SYDVKM. The CDR3 covers 15 residues. Trimming shortened V by 7 bases and J by 2 bases, and 16 bases separated the two germline ends. CDR3 protein: CASTSRRELTDTQYF. The CDR3 DNA reads as TGTGCCAGCACTTCTCGACGGGAGCTCACAGATACGCAGTATTTT.

This clonotype was counted once. The gene calls are TRBV27 and TRBJ2-3, with D uncertain. V dropped 6 bases and J dropped 3 bases, with 16 bases sitting between them. The CDR3 has 15 amino acids. CDR1 and CDR2 from the germline V gene are MNHEY and SMNVEV (reference sequence). CDR3 protein: CASSRQRTFTDTQYF. In DNA form, the CDR3 reads TGTGCCAGCAGCCGTCAGCGTACATTTACAGATACGCAGTATTTT.